What follows are 32 T cell receptor beta chains derived from one specimen sequenced in a study of shared T cell receptors in the human thymus. Clones were read by immunoSEQ multiplex PCR, and TCRdb kept only the in-frame ones, dropping some. The profile shows fewer than 700,000 clones, approximately 88% of them singletons. These data also featured in a second study, about human thymus T cells.

Source material: thymocytes. The source is a boy under two years old with a congenital heart defect.

The chain links TRBV4-1 to TRBJ2-7; 7 positions agree with TRBD2. The CDR3 extends over 17 amino acids. With V trimmed by 0 bases and J by 6 bases, 14 bases remained unmatched. Germline V gene sequence: CDR1 MGHRA, CDR2 YSYEKL. CDR3 sequence: CASSQDPRLASPIEQYF. The DNA of the CDR3 is TGCGCCAGCAGCCAAGATCCTAGACTAGCAAGCCCCATCGAGCAGTACTTC.

The chain couples TRBV2 to TRBJ2-2; 11 positions match TRBD2. The CDR3 extends over 15 amino acids. V dropped 5 bases and J dropped 5; count of bases not matched to a gene: 4. Per the germline V gene, CDR1 is SNHLY and CDR2 is FYNNEI. This CDR3 is CASSRLAGWTGELFF. In DNA, the CDR3 is TGTGCCAGCAGTAGACTAGCGGGATGGACCGGGGAGCTGTTTTTT.

The rearrangement uses TRBV19 and TRBJ2-3; 13 bases line up with TRBD2. The CDR3 runs 17 residues. Germline lookup yields CDR1 LNHDA and CDR2 SQIVND (reference sequence). The trim removed 6 bases at V and 4 bases at J, leaving 10 bases unmatched. In DNA form, the CDR3 reads TGTGCCAGTAGCCCAACCCGGACTAGCGGGAGCTCAGATACGCAGTATTTT. Translating it yields CASSPTRTSGSSDTQYF.

The chain joins TRBV4-3 to TRBJ2-1; 8 bases agree with TRBD2. Losses at the gene ends were 1 base for V and 0 bases for J; bases not matched to a gene: 14. The CDR3 spans 20 residues. Germline V gene data show CDR1 as LGHNA and CDR2 as YSLEER. CDR3 loop: CASSQVGGLAGDSSYNEQFF. The CDR3 DNA reads as TGCGCCAGCAGCCAAGTGGGGGGGCTAGCGGGTGATAGCTCCTACAATGAGCAGTTCTTC.

The genes are TRBV6-1 and TRBJ1-4; D is perhaps TRBD1 (5 bases). Trimming shortened V by 6 bases and J by 7 bases, and 15 bases separated the two germline ends. Germline CDR1 reads MNHNS; CDR2 reads SASEGT. CDR3 length equals 14 residues. DNA of the CDR3: TGTGCCAGCAGGACAGTAACCTCGGGTGAAAAACTGTTTTTT. Its protein is CASRTVTSGEKLFF.

This rearrangement joins TRBV25-1 to TRBJ1-1, with D uncertain. The CDR3 has 14 amino acids. Trimming shortened V by 1 base and J by 5 bases, and 11 bases separated the two germline ends. Per germline, CDR1 MGHDK and CDR2 SYGVNS. CDR3 sequence reads: CASSESFEWTEAFF. CDR3 sequence (DNA): TGTGCCAGCAGTGAATCGTTCGAGTGGACTGAAGCTTTCTTT.

This sequence joins TRBV5-1 and TRBJ2-7, with TRBD1 identical over 7 bases. The CDR3 runs 14 residues. The germline gives CDR1 SGHRS, CDR2 YFSETQ. J was trimmed by 7 bases and V by 0 bases; bases with no gene match: 7. This chain's CDR3 is CASSLGKGAGEQYF. The CDR3 DNA follows: TGCGCCAGCAGCTTGGGGAAGGGGGCGGGTGAGCAGTACTTC.

The rearrangement joins TRBV11-2 to TRBJ2-2, with 14 bases identical to TRBD2. After removal of 5 bases from V and 4 bases from J, the junction contained 6 bases not matched to a gene. Germline CDR1 SGHAT, CDR2 FQNNGV. CDR3 length equals 17 residues. Written as DNA, the CDR3 is TGTGCCAGCAGCCGGACTAGCGGGAGGTCCCTCACCGGGGAGCTGTTTTTT. It codes for CASSRTSGRSLTGELFF. The full variable domain, rest sourced from reference TRBV11-2 and TRBJ2-2, is EAGVAQSPRYKIIEKRQSVAFWCNPISGHATLYWYQQILGQGPKLLIQFQNNGVVDDSQLPKDRFSAERLKGVDSTLKIQPAKLEDSAVYLCASSRTSGRSLTGELFFGEGSRLTVL.

This clone was recorded only once. The DNA of the CDR3 is TGCGCCAGCAGCCTTTACCCTTCCGGGACAGGCTATGGCTACACCTTC. Its translation is CASSLYPSGTGYGYTF. This chain connects TRBV5-1 to TRBJ1-2; TRBD1 matches at 8 bases. J was trimmed by 4 bases and V by 4 bases; bases with no gene match: 12. CDR3 size: 16 residues. The germline V gene has CDR1 SGHRS and CDR2 YFSETQ.

This chain connects TRBV2 to TRBJ2-7, with 9 bases that match TRBD2. Germline V gene data show CDR1 as SNHLY and CDR2 as FYNNEI. This CDR3 comprises 16 residues. V shed 4 bases, J shed 1 base, and the junction held 8 bases outside the gene matches. DNA of the CDR3: TGTGCCAGCAGTGGCGGGGGGGGACAGAGATCCTACGAGCAGTACTTC. Translating gives CASSGGGGQRSYEQYF.

The chain has TRBV6-1 and TRBJ2-3; 9 positions match TRBD1. CDR1 is MNHNS, CDR2 SASEGT, per germline. This CDR3 region has 15 residues. V lost 5 bases to trimming and J lost 8 bases; unmatched junction nucleotides: 11. The CDR3 loop is CASSPRQGGTGTQYF. In nucleotides, the CDR3 is TGTGCCAGCAGTCCTAGACAGGGGGGCACGGGTACGCAGTATTTT.

This chain connects TRBV27 to TRBJ2-7; 7 bases agree with TRBD2. This CDR3 spans 10 amino acids. Germline V gives CDR1 MNHEY, CDR2 SMNVEV (reference sequence). V shed 8 bases and J 6 bases; nucleotides not matched to a gene: 1. The CDR3 DNA is TGTGCCAGCGGGGAGGGCGAGCAGTACTTC. This translates into CASGEGEQYF.

The chain links TRBV11-2 to TRBJ2-5; TRBD2 is a possible D gene (5 bases). V was pared by 3 bases and J by 2 bases, with 19 bases between. Germline V CDR1 and CDR2: SGHAT, FQNNGV. There are 17 residues in the CDR3. CDR3 amino acids: CASSFGGPGKPQETQYF. CDR3 in DNA: TGTGCCAGCAGCTTTGGCGGTCCCGGGAAGCCACAAGAGACCCAGTACTTC. The variable domain in full, completed from reference TRBV11-2 and TRBJ2-5, reads EAGVAQSPRYKIIEKRQSVAFWCNPISGHATLYWYQQILGQGPKLLIQFQNNGVVDDSQLPKDRFSAERLKGVDSTLKIQPAKLEDSAVYLCASSFGGPGKPQETQYFGPGTRLLVL.

The sample holds one count of this clone. The rearrangement joins TRBV15 to TRBJ2-1, with 7 bases lining up with TRBD2. This CDR3 has 13 residues. Trimming at V came to 5 bases and at J to 5 bases, leaving 3 bases not matched to a gene. Germline V gene data show CDR1 as LNHNV and CDR2 as YYDKDF (reference sequence). The CDR3 protein is CATSSGLNNEQFF. The DNA of the CDR3 is TGTGCCACCAGCTCGGGACTAAACAATGAGCAGTTCTTC.

The gene calls are TRBV11-2 and TRBJ2-7; unclear D gene. The V and J ends lost 5 bases and 3 bases respectively, with 5 bases between them. There are 11 residues in the CDR3. Germline V CDR1 and CDR2: SGHAT, FQNNGV. CDR3 in amino acids: CASSADYEQYF. As DNA, the CDR3 is TGTGCCAGCAGCGCAGACTACGAGCAGTACTTC.

This clone was observed once. The rearrangement joins TRBV5-1 to TRBJ2-1, with TRBD2 identical over 10 bases. There are 14 residues in the CDR3. CDR1 is SGHRS and CDR2 is YFSETQ in the germline V gene. Trimming cost V 3 bases and J 8 bases; bases outside gene matches: 5. CDR3 sequence reads: CASSSGLAKYEQFF. Here the CDR3 DNA reads TGCGCCAGCAGCTCGGGACTAGCGAAATATGAGCAGTTCTTC.

The table lists this clone with a count of one. The rearrangement uses TRBV29-1 and TRBJ2-2; D perhaps matches TRBD2 (5 bases). Trimming left V 0 bases short and J 3 bases short, with 14 bases between. The CDR3 has 16 residues. Germline CDR1 reads SQVTM; CDR2 reads ANQGSEA. The CDR3 DNA reads as TGCAGCGTTGAAGACCCCGGAGGACCCGACACCGGGGAGCTGTTTTTT. Its protein product is CSVEDPGGPDTGELFF.

This sequence joins TRBV11-2 and TRBJ2-7, with D possibly being TRBD1 (6 bases). V lost 4 bases, J lost 0 bases, and 10 bases lay in between. The germline V gene has CDR1 SGHAT and CDR2 FQNNGV. There are 14 residues in the CDR3. For the CDR3, the DNA is TGTGCCAGCAGCTCCAGACAGGACTCCTACGAGCAGTACTTC. Encoded protein: CASSSRQDSYEQYF.

The chain joins TRBV5-1 to TRBJ2-7, with D perhaps matching TRBD1 (6 bases). The CDR3 loop spans 14 amino acids. Per the germline V gene, CDR1 is SGHRS and CDR2 is YFSETQ. V was cut by 4 bases and J by 5 bases, with 16 bases left in between. This chain's CDR3 is CASSPEGAGDEQYF. CDR3 DNA: TGCGCCAGCAGCCCCGAGGGTGCAGGGGACGAGCAGTACTTC.

Remarks on this clone: One end of the junction does not line up with germline, which may come from a read error. DNA of the CDR3: TGCTGGGGAGGACAGGCCGGGGAGCTGTTTTTT. Its translation is CWGGQAGELFF. This chain connects TRBV7-9 to TRBJ2-2; D may be TRBD1 (7 bases). Looked up from germline, CDR1 is SEHNR and CDR2 is FQNEAQ (reference sequence). CDR3 length: 11 amino acids.

V is TRBV20-1 and J is TRBJ1-4, with D uncertain. This CDR3 contains 11 residues. Deletions cut 6 bases from V and 7 bases from J, with 9 bases between. Germline V gene data show CDR1 as DFQATT and CDR2 as SNEGSKA (reference sequence). The DNA of the CDR3 is TGCAGTGCCCCAGAGGGTGAAAAACTGTTTTTT. Protein product: CSAPEGEKLFF.

The DNA for the CDR3 is TGCGCCAGCAGTGGTCTAGCTCGAGATGAGCAGTTCTTC. Amino acid sequence: CASSGLARDEQFF. This chain links TRBV10-2 with TRBJ2-1, with a possible D match to TRBD2 (5 bases). Trimming shortened V by 4 bases and J by 8 bases, and 12 bases separated the two germline ends. The CDR3 covers 13 residues. Germline V gene sequence: CDR1 WSHSY, CDR2 SAAADI.

About this clone itself: At one end, the junction sequence differs from germline, possibly due to a read error. V gene TRBV7-9 combines with J gene TRBJ2-1, with 11 bases identical to TRBD2. This CDR3 has 15 amino acids. Per the germline V gene, CDR1 is SEHNR and CDR2 is FQNEAQ (reference sequence). The CDR3: CASSLAGGHGNEQFF. The CDR3, as DNA: TGTGCCAGCAGCCTAGCGGGAGGTCATGGCAATGAGCAGTTCTTC.

This chain connects TRBV7-6 to TRBJ2-3, with 12 bases that match TRBD2. V trimming: 5 bases; J trimming: 5 bases; junction bases outside the gene matches: 8. Germline V lookup: CDR1 SGHVS, CDR2 FNYEAQ. The CDR3 loop spans 16 amino acids. CDR3 sequence reads: CASSPQLAGGEDTQYF. The CDR3 DNA follows: TGTGCCAGCAGCCCACAACTAGCGGGAGGTGAAGATACGCAGTATTTT.

The chain uses TRBV27 and TRBJ1-5; 7 positions match TRBD1. The CDR3 runs 16 residues. V lost 5 bases, J lost 3 bases, and 10 bases stayed unmatched. Germline V gene sequence: CDR1 MNHEY, CDR2 SMNVEV (reference sequence). This chain's CDR3 is CASSSQGERVNQPQHF. The CDR3 nucleotides are TGTGCCAGCAGTAGCCAGGGGGAGAGGGTCAATCAGCCCCAGCATTTT.

The chain is built from TRBV11-2 and TRBJ2-7; TRBD2 matches 10 bases. This CDR3 comprises 17 residues. Per germline, CDR1 SGHAT and CDR2 FQNNGV. Unmatched junction bases numbered 11, after V lost 1 base and J lost 5 bases. The CDR3 here is CASSLVPSGSTTHEQYF. The CDR3 bases are TGTGCCAGCAGCTTAGTACCTAGCGGGAGCACGACACACGAGCAGTACTTC.

J is TRBJ1-1 and V is TRBV7-9; maybe TRBD1 (6 bases). Between the trimmed V and J ends, which lost 5 bases and 4 bases, there was a span of 17 bases. Germline assignment: CDR1 SEHNR and CDR2 FQNEAQ (reference sequence). The length of the CDR3 is 15 residues. The CDR3 coding sequence is TGTGCCAGCAGCAAGCGGACAGTGGGGAGCACTGAAGCTTTCTTT. Translated, it gives CASSKRTVGSTEAFF.

This chain links TRBV4-3 with TRBJ2-5, with TRBD1 identical over 9 bases. Germline V lookup: CDR1 LGHNA, CDR2 YSLEER. The CDR3 loop spans 17 amino acids. J was trimmed by 5 bases and V by 5 bases; bases with no gene match: 15. CDR3 sequence: CASSTNEGQGLGETQYF. CDR3 nucleotide sequence: TGCGCCAGCAGCACCAACGAGGGACAGGGTCTTGGTGAGACCCAGTACTTC.

This clone appeared a single time. The J gene is TRBJ2-7, the V gene TRBV6-1; 7 bases agree with TRBD1. Trimming cost V 6 bases and J 1 base; bases outside gene matches: 12. In germline, CDR1 is MNHNS, CDR2 SASEGT. The CDR3 consists of 16 residues. CDR3 nucleotides: TGTGCCAGCAGGGAATCAGACAGGGCCCGGTCCTACGAGCAGTACTTC. Encoded protein: CASRESDRARSYEQYF.

The rearrangement links TRBV2 to TRBJ1-5; D is unresolved. The CDR3 covers 16 residues. Trimming took off 6 bases at V and 0 bases at J, with 15 bases between the two ends. From germline, CDR1 is SNHLY and CDR2 FYNNEI. The chain's CDR3 is CASSDEQKYSNQPQHF. The DNA of the CDR3 is TGTGCCAGCAGCGATGAACAGAAATATAGCAATCAGCCCCAGCATTTT.

The chain links TRBV7-2 to TRBJ2-5, with 8 positions matching TRBD2. Germline V CDR1 and CDR2: SGHTA, FQGNSA. Trimming cost V 6 bases and J 5 bases; bases outside gene matches: 17. This CDR3 contains 17 residues. This chain's CDR3 is CASRRREGLEDRETQYF. CDR3 DNA sequence: TGTGCCAGCAGACGGAGGGAGGGACTAGAGGACCGGGAGACCCAGTACTTC. The full variable domain, with the rest looked up from reference TRBV7-2 and TRBJ2-5, is GAGVSQSPSNKVTEKGKDVELRCDPISGHTALYWYRQSLGQGLEFLIYFQGNSAPDKSGLPSDRFSAERTGGSVSTLTIQRTQQEDSAVYLCASRRREGLEDRETQYFGPGTRLLVL.

The chain uses TRBV5-4 and TRBJ2-1, with 14 bases identical to TRBD2. V gave up 4 bases and J gave up 10 bases; unmatched junction bases: 7. CDR1 and CDR2 (germline): SGHNT, YYREEE (reference sequence). CDR3 size: 15 residues. CDR3 residues: CASSTTGLAGVEQFF. The CDR3 DNA is TGTGCCAGCAGCACAACGGGACTAGCGGGAGTCGAGCAGTTCTTC.